This T cell receptor beta chain was found in a study of blood T cell repertoires in COVID-19. Study-level background: Both acute and convalescent COVID-19 samples were obtained from the United States, Italy and Spain. Sources were T cells, B-cell-depleted T cells, or PBMCs; the material itself was cDNA or gDNA.

Per the study methods: Reference gene primer amplification gave nucleated cell count estimates. Using immunoSEQ multiplex PCR, the repertoire was profiled, and TCRdb retains in-frame clones only, with some absent. V and J calls and clone size are given by that table; D and trimming were obtained from the DNA. Counted here are more than 100,000 clones, approximately 86% occurring once; the ten biggest clones make up 0.88%. Germline V lookup: CDR1 SGHAT, CDR2 FQDESV (reference sequence). Trimming shortened V by 8 bases and J by 8 bases, and 25 bases separated the two germline ends. CDR3 size: 16 residues.

Sequencing was carried out using peripheral blood. The TCR was taken from a woman between 45 and 65 years old with active or convalescent COVID-19. The chain uses TRBV11-1 and TRBJ2-1; possible D gene TRBD2, 7 bases. CDR3 protein: CASGGGSALFLDEQFF. Written as DNA, the CDR3 is TGTGCCAGCGGGGGCGGGAGCGCCTTATTTCTGGATGAGCAGTTCTTC.